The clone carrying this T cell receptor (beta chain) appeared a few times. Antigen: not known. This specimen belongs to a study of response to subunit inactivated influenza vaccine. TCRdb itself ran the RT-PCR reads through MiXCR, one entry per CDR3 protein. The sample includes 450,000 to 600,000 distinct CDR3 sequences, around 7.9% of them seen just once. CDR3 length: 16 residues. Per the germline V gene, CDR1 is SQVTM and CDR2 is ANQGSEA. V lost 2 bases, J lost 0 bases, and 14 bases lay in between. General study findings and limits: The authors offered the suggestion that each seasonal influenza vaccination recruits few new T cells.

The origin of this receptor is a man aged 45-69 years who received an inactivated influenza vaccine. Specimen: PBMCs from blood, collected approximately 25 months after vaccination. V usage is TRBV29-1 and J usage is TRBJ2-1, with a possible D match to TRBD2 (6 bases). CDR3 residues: CSVELRAGPSYNEQFF. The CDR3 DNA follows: TGCAGCGTTGAATTGCGTGCGGGACCCTCCTACAATGAGCAGTTCTTC.